This passage covers 15 T cell receptor beta chains from one sample sequenced in a study of blood T cells in healthy people across ages. Sample-barcoded 5' priming and a J-beta primer mix drove a second PCR of roughly 7 to 11 cycles. TCRdb itself ran the 5' RACE reads through MiXCR, one entry per CDR3 protein. The data show more than 900,000 distinct CDR3 sequences, approximately 32% seen once. A further study also used this sample, focusing on T cells of mothers and their children.

Sequencing used blood. The receptors shown here come from a woman in her thirties or forties in good health.

The V gene is TRBV20-1, the J gene TRBJ2-3; 11 bases fit TRBD2. The CDR3 runs to 16 residues. The germline gives CDR1 DFQATT, CDR2 SNEGSKA (reference sequence). With 0 bases clipped from V and 7 bases from J, the junction kept 9 bases outside the gene matches. The CDR3 DNA is TGCAGTGCTAGAGATACGCTAGCGGGGGGTCCAAATACGCAGTATTTT. It is translated as CSARDTLAGGPNTQYF.

Comment on this clonotype: At one of its ends the junction is not consistent with the germline gene, which may arise from a read error. This chain joins TRBV20-1 and TRBJ2-1, with 11 bases aligning to TRBD2. Per the germline V gene, CDR1 is DFQATT and CDR2 is SNEGSKA (reference sequence). This CDR3 is built from 14 residues. CDR3 nucleotides: TGCAGTGCAAGTAGCGGGGGGGTGTACAATGGGCAGTTCTTC. The encoded protein is CSASSGGVYNGQFF.

Written as DNA, the CDR3 is TGTGCCAGCAGCCAAGAATGGAGATGGGTAGCGGGGGTCTCCTACGAGCAGTACTTC. It specifies CASSQEWRWVAGVSYEQYF. The chain combines TRBV3-1 with TRBJ2-7; 9 bases are a match to TRBD2. The CDR3 has 19 amino acids. Germline V gives CDR1 LGHDT, CDR2 YNNKEL (reference sequence). Trimming removed 0 bases from V and 0 bases from J; junction bases left unmatched: 12.

This clonotype occurred once. The V call is TRBV6-2 or TRBV6-3, the J call TRBJ2-7; D is unresolved. V lost 5 bases to trimming and J lost 0 bases, with 14 bases between them. CDR3 length equals 15 residues. Per germline, CDR1 MNHEY and CDR2 SVGEGT. Here the CDR3 DNA reads TGTGCCAGCAGTAAAGCTGGACGGATCTCCTACGAGCAGTACTTC. Amino acid sequence: CASSKAGRISYEQYF.

This clonotype was observed at least ten times. V usage is TRBV7-8 and J usage is TRBJ2-7, with a possible D match to TRBD1 (6 bases). CDR3 length equals 14 residues. From germline, CDR1 is SGHVS and CDR2 FQNEAQ. With 3 bases removed from V and 3 bases from J, the gap between germline ends came to 12 bases. The CDR3 region has the DNA TGTGCCAGCAGCTTGGGGACACTTAACTACGAGCAGTACTTC. It yields the protein CASSLGTLNYEQYF.

This clonotype was counted once. A read error may produce the germline difference seen at one junction end. The rearrangement links TRBV6-5 to TRBJ1-2, with D possibly TRBD1 on 5 matching bases. From germline, CDR1 is MNHEY and CDR2 SVGAGI. This CDR3 comprises 17 residues. CDR3 sequence (DNA): TGTGCCAGCGGTTACTCACGATGGCAGACAGCTAACTATGGCTACACCTTC. Residues: CASGYSRWQTANYGYTF.

There are many counts of this clonotype. The chain employs TRBV12-3 or TRBV12-4 and TRBJ1-1; tentative D call: TRBD1 (5 bases). The CDR3 has 13 amino acids. V shed 4 bases and J shed 6 bases, with 12 bases lying between them. The CDR3 bases are TGTGCCAGCAGTTACCGCCGGGGGGCTGAAGCTTTCTTT. Amino acids: CASSYRRGAEAFF.

The chain carries TRBV20-1 and TRBJ2-1; no clear D. Between the trimmed V and J ends, which lost 2 bases and 13 bases, there was a span of 12 bases. The germline V gene encodes CDR1 DFQATT and CDR2 SNEGSKA (reference sequence). There are 11 residues in the CDR3. CDR3 amino acids: CSARSQETQFF. DNA for the CDR3: TGCAGTGCTAGATCACAAGAGACCCAGTTCTTC.

This chain links TRBV4-2 with TRBJ2-1, with 8 bases lining up with TRBD2. V dropped 0 bases and J dropped 4; count of bases not matched to a gene: 5. Germline lookup yields CDR1 LGHNA and CDR2 YNFKEQ. This CDR3 spans 16 amino acids. CDR3 region: CASSQDLRGVYNEQFF. In DNA, the CDR3 is TGTGCCAGCAGCCAAGATCTGCGGGGGGTTTACAATGAGCAGTTCTTC.

The chain carries TRBV28 and TRBJ2-5; D is unresolved. Trimming took 7 bases from V and 1 from J, leaving 13 bases between them. CDR1 is MDHEN, CDR2 SYDVKM, per germline. This CDR3 contains 14 residues. The CDR3 here is CASKKQTSQETQYF. CDR3 bases: TGTGCCAGCAAGAAGCAGACCTCCCAAGAGACCCAGTACTTC.

This clonotype has a count of ten or more. This chain links TRBV24-1 with TRBJ2-7, with a possible D match to TRBD2 (5 bases). V was trimmed by 6 bases and J by 6 bases, leaving 11 bases between them. Germline values: CDR1 KGHDR, CDR2 SFDVKD. CDR3 length: 12 residues. CDR3 DNA sequence: TGTGCCACCAGTTTTCAGGCGGGCGAGCAGTACTTC. Its protein is CATSFQAGEQYF.

This chain connects TRBV4-1 to TRBJ1-4, with D tentatively TRBD1 (6 bases). Germline V gene lookup returns CDR1 MGHRA and CDR2 YSYEKL. The V end was cut by 4 bases, the J end by 6 bases, with 18 bases between. The length of the CDR3 is 16 residues. The CDR3 here is CASSRKQGGRDEKLFF. CDR3 sequence (DNA): TGCGCCAGCAGCCGAAAACAGGGAGGGCGAGATGAAAAACTGTTTTTT.

This clonotype was seen only a few times. The chain couples TRBV9 to TRBJ1-2; no reliable D call. V was shortened by 6 bases and J by 2 bases, with 14 bases between the two germline ends. The CDR3 has 14 amino acids. Germline CDR1 reads SGDLS; CDR2 reads YYNGEE. CDR3 nucleotide sequence: TGTGCCAGCACCTTAGAGGAGGCCAACTATGGCTACACCTTC. Translation gives CASTLEEANYGYTF.

This chain joins TRBV5-6 and TRBJ1-4; possible D gene TRBD1, 5 bases. The V and J ends lost 3 bases and 8 bases respectively, with 14 bases between them. CDR1 and CDR2 from the germline V gene are SGHDT and YYEEEE. The CDR3 sequence is 14 residues long. Here the CDR3 DNA reads TGTGCCAGCAGCTCCGGGGCTCAAACCGAAAAACTGTTTTTT. Translated, it gives CASSSGAQTEKLFF.

This clonotype was recorded only once. The genes are TRBV6-6 and TRBJ1-5, with a tentative D call TRBD1 (6 bases). Per the germline V gene, CDR1 is MNHNY and CDR2 is SVGAGI (reference sequence). This CDR3 contains 13 residues. The V end lost 6 bases, the J end lost 6 bases, and 12 bases lay between the germline ends. CDR3 loop: CASSQQGGQPQHF. The DNA of the CDR3 is TGTGCCAGCAGCCAACAGGGCGGTCAGCCCCAGCATTTT.